This TCR beta chain was captured by sequencing in a study of blood T cell repertoires in COVID-19. This clone was detected only a few times. Method: immunoSEQ multiplex PCR; TCRdb's copy keeps in-frame clones and lacks some. This repertoire shows over 200,000 clones, approximately 82% found once; its top ten account for approximately 12%. The CDR3 is made up of 14 amino acids. Germline CDR1 reads SNHLY; CDR2 reads FYNNEI. V lost 7 bases, J lost 1 base, and 13 bases lay in between. The specimen sequenced was peripheral blood. The chain recombines TRBV2 with TRBJ1-2, with D possibly matching TRBD1 (5 bases). The receptor's source is a middle-aged woman with acute or convalescent COVID-19. CDR3 loop: CASIQGVINYGYTF. Written as DNA, the CDR3 is TGTGCCAGCATCCAAGGGGTTATTAACTATGGCTACACCTTC. The full variable domain, completed using reference TRBV2 and TRBJ1-2, is EPEVTQTPSHQVTQMGQEVILRCVPISNHLYFYWYRQILGQKVEFLVSFYNNEISEKSEIFDDQFSVERPDGSNFTLKIRSTKLEDSAMYFCASIQGVINYGYTFGSGTRLTVV.